Presented here are 24 T cell receptor beta chains from one specimen sequenced in a study of T cell repertoires in cytomegalovirus infection. A single record per CDR3 protein comes from TCRdb applying MiXCR to the reads. The table lists 43,000 or so distinct CDR3 sequences, roughly 19% of them singletons. The antigens these receptors bind are not known. The source was CD8+ T cells from cultured PBMCs, collected from culture after CMV antigen stimulation. Receptors originate from a human donor in good health (CMV status not recorded). Some clones in this sample may be carry-over from other donors' samples.

This clonotype was detected ten times or more. The CDR3 DNA is TGCGCCAGCTCCCAGGGGAACACTGAAGCTTTCTTT. Translation: CASSQGNTEAFF. This chain uses TRBV4-1 with TRBJ1-1; possible D gene TRBD1, 5 bases. CDR1 is MGHRA, CDR2 YSYEKL, per germline. The CDR3 extends over 12 amino acids. V shed 8 bases and J shed 1 base, with 8 bases lying between them.

This clonotype was detected a few times. This sequence joins TRBV3-1 and TRBJ1-6; D unclear. The V gene's germline CDR1 is LGHDT and CDR2 YNNKEL (reference sequence). V was trimmed by 1 base and J by 9 bases, leaving 13 bases between them. The CDR3 is 15 amino acids. CDR3 coding DNA: TGTGCCAGCAGCCAAGGATTCGAGAGGAGTTCACCCCTCCACTTT. Its protein product is CASSQGFERSSPLHF.

The chain couples TRBV6-2 or TRBV6-3 to TRBJ2-2; a weak D match, TRBD1 (5 bases). In germline, CDR1 is MNHEY, CDR2 SVGEGT. The CDR3 has 15 amino acids. With 4 bases removed from V and 4 bases from J, the gap between germline ends came to 13 bases. The CDR3 loop reads CASSSSGWGTGELFF. The CDR3 coding sequence is TGTGCCAGCAGTTCCTCAGGGTGGGGCACCGGGGAGCTGTTTTTT.

Concerning this clonotype: A much more abundant neighbour one base away suggests this may be a read error. The genes are TRBV4-3 and TRBJ2-1, with TRBD1 identical over 9 bases. The CDR3 has 19 amino acids. V was clipped by 1 base and J by 1 base; unmatched bases: 11. CDR1 is LGHNA, CDR2 YSLEER, per germline. DNA for the CDR3: TGCGCCAGCAGCCAAGGGACAGGGGACACACTACGGTCCTACAATGAGCAGTTCTTC. Protein: CASSQGTGDTLRSYNEQFF.

The chain's CDR3 is CASSSPRDWEQYF. The DNA for the CDR3 is TGTGCCAGCAGCTCGCCCCGGGATTGGGAGCAGTACTTC. The chain recombines TRBV7-9 with TRBJ2-7, with a possible D match to TRBD2 (5 bases). The CDR3 contains 13 residues. V was pared by 4 bases and J by 7 bases, with 14 bases between. Germline V gene data show CDR1 as SEHNR and CDR2 as FQNEAQ (reference sequence).

This chain joins TRBV9 and TRBJ2-3; perhaps TRBD2 as D (5 bases). Trimming pared 4 bases from V and 2 bases from J, leaving 14 bases between. The CDR3 covers 15 residues. Looked up from germline, CDR1 is SGDLS and CDR2 is YYNGEE. The CDR3: CASSLGLAYTDTQYF. In DNA form, the CDR3 reads TGTGCCAGCAGCTTAGGACTGGCTTACACAGATACGCAGTATTTT.

This clonotype was recorded at least ten times. The chain couples TRBV12-3 or TRBV12-4 to TRBJ2-5; the match to TRBD1 covers 8 bases. V shed 6 bases and J 2 bases; nucleotides not matched to a gene: 11. The CDR3 spans 16 residues. The CDR3 is CASSTGGRGVQETQYF. Here the CDR3 DNA reads TGTGCCAGCAGCACAGGGGGGCGAGGGGTGCAAGAGACCCAGTACTTC.

This rearrangement joins TRBV6-2 or TRBV6-3 to TRBJ2-5; D tentatively reads TRBD1 or TRBD2 (6 bases each). Germline assignment: CDR1 MNHEY and CDR2 SVGEGT. V lost 5 bases and J lost 1, with 8 bases in between. CDR3 length: 13 residues. CDR3 residues: CASSRGPQETQYF. The CDR3 DNA follows: TGTGCCAGCAGTCGGGGGCCCCAAGAGACCCAGTACTTC.

The V and J genes are TRBV6-2 or TRBV6-3 and TRBJ1-2; D not resolved. From germline, CDR1 is MNHEY and CDR2 SVGEGT. There are 16 residues in the CDR3. Trimming pared 6 bases from V and 3 bases from J, leaving 20 bases between. The CDR3 bases are TGTGCCAGCAGGAGCCCGGGAGCTTTAGCCGACTATGGCTACACCTTC. Its protein product is CASRSPGALADYGYTF.

A remark on this clonotype: The junction departs from germline at one end; a sequencing error may be responsible. This rearrangement joins TRBV4-1 to TRBJ1-3; D is uncertain. Germline values: CDR1 MGHRA, CDR2 YSYEKL. The CDR3 runs to 16 residues. Written as DNA, the CDR3 is TGTGCCAGCAGCCAAGAAGAGGTCAGGTACAGAAACACCATATATTTT. It encodes CASSQEEVRYRNTIYF.

The chain carries TRBV7-8 and TRBJ1-4; the D is unclear. Trimming left V 0 bases short and J 4 bases short, with 12 bases between. There are 16 residues in the CDR3. Germline loops: CDR1 SGHVS, CDR2 FQNEAQ. The CDR3 region has the DNA TGTGCCAGCAGCTTAGCCACCAGCGGTTTTAATGAAAAACTGTTTTTT. Its translation: CASSLATSGFNEKLFF.

This sequence joins TRBV4-1 and TRBJ1-5; no reliable D call. Germline-derived CDR1 and CDR2 are MGHRA and YSYEKL. V dropped 0 bases and J dropped 3 bases, with 12 bases sitting between them. This CDR3 region has 16 residues. The CDR3 sequence: CASSQEFGRNNQPQHF. The CDR3 coding sequence is TGCGCCAGCAGCCAAGAATTTGGCAGAAACAATCAGCCCCAGCATTTT.

This clonotype was seen repeatedly, ten times or more. The chain couples TRBV12-3 or TRBV12-4 to TRBJ2-1; weak D call: TRBD2 (5 bases). The V end lost 3 bases, the J end lost 3 bases, and 6 bases lay between the germline ends. The CDR3 consists of 13 residues. The CDR3 region is CASSLGSYNEQFF. In DNA form, the CDR3 reads TGTGCCAGCAGTTTGGGGAGCTACAATGAGCAGTTCTTC.

A remark on this clonotype: Mismatch with germline at one junction end may stem from a read error. The V gene is TRBV11-2, the J gene TRBJ2-4, with D tentatively TRBD1 (6 bases). The CDR3 is made up of 13 amino acids. Germline V CDR1 and CDR2: SGHAT, FQNNGV. CDR3 in amino acids: CASSLGAKNVQYF. DNA for the CDR3: TGTGCCAGCAGCTTGGGGGCCAAAAACGTTCAGTACTTC.

This clonotype was seen at least ten times. The rearrangement joins TRBV7-2 to TRBJ2-7; D might be TRBD1 or TRBD2, each matching 5 bases. V lost 4 bases and J lost 3, with 19 bases in between. Germline V gene data show CDR1 as SGHTA and CDR2 as FQGNSA. This CDR3 has 16 residues. CDR3 sequence: CASSSGRDRYGYEQYF. The CDR3 nucleotides are TGTGCCAGCAGCTCGGGACGAGACCGCTATGGCTACGAGCAGTACTTC.

This clonotype has at least ten counts. The rearrangement joins TRBV18 to TRBJ2-1; D unclear. CDR1 KGHSH and CDR2 LQKENI come from the germline V gene. The CDR3 runs 16 residues. Between the trimmed V and J ends, which lost 2 bases and 0 bases, there was a span of 11 bases. The CDR3 spells CASSPIRFLSYNEQFF. The CDR3 coding sequence is TGTGCCAGCTCACCAATCAGGTTCCTCTCCTACAATGAGCAGTTCTTC. Variable domain in full (rest from reference TRBV18 and TRBJ2-1): NAGVMQNPRHLVRRRGQEARLRCSPMKGHSHVYWYRQLPEEGLKFMVYLQKENIIDESGMPKERFSAEFPKEGPSILRIQQVVRGDSAAYFCASSPIRFLSYNEQFFGPGTRLTVL.

This clonotype occurred many times. The chain employs TRBV7-6 and TRBJ2-3; the match to TRBD2 covers 7 bases. After removal of 6 bases from V and 2 bases from J, the junction contained 5 bases not matched to a gene. Germline V lookup: CDR1 SGHVS, CDR2 FNYEAQ. The CDR3 loop spans 14 amino acids. CDR3 loop: CASSPGGLTDTQYF. The DNA of the CDR3 is TGTGCCAGCAGTCCGGGAGGACTCACAGATACGCAGTATTTT.

The chain carries TRBV6-5 and TRBJ2-7; 9 nucleotides line up with TRBD1. Germline V gene data show CDR1 as MNHEY and CDR2 as SVGAGI. The CDR3 has 14 residues. The V segment lost 5 bases and the J segment 3 bases; nucleotides outside the gene matches: 5. CDR3: CASSHPTGGYEQYF. The CDR3 region has the DNA TGTGCCAGCAGTCACCCGACAGGGGGCTACGAGCAGTACTTC.

This chain connects TRBV7-6 to TRBJ1-1, with D tentatively TRBD1 (6 bases). There are 12 residues in the CDR3. Germline CDR1 is SGHVS and CDR2 is FNYEAQ. V gave up 5 bases and J gave up 4 bases, with 8 bases separating them. The CDR3, as DNA: TGTGCCAGCAGCGGACAGCTCACTGAAGCTTTCTTT. This codes for CASSGQLTEAFF.

This clonotype was counted between two and nine times. The rearrangement links TRBV6-8 to TRBJ1-1, with D perhaps TRBD1 (6 bases). V dropped 6 bases and J dropped 4 bases, with 18 bases sitting between them. Germline CDR1 MNHGY, CDR2 SAAAGT. The CDR3 consists of 15 residues. The CDR3 nucleotides are TGTGCCAGCAGACTGGGGGGCCCCATGAGCACTGAAGCTTTCTTT. Translating gives CASRLGGPMSTEAFF.

The sample holds many counts of this clonotype. This chain links TRBV27 with TRBJ2-5; TRBD1 aligns across 9 bases. This CDR3 spans 14 amino acids. Trimming removed 4 bases from V and 5 bases from J; junction bases left unmatched: 5. Germline-derived CDR1 and CDR2 are MNHEY and SMNVEV (reference sequence). The CDR3 loop reads CASSSGQGGETQYF. DNA of the CDR3: TGTGCCAGCAGTTCGGGACAGGGAGGTGAGACCCAGTACTTC.

The table lists this clonotype with many counts. The chain recombines TRBV5-4 with TRBJ1-2; D may be TRBD1 (5 bases). This CDR3 has 14 amino acids. CDR1 is SGHNT and CDR2 is YYREEE in the germline V gene (reference sequence). The V end was cut by 2 bases, the J end by 6 bases, with 14 bases between. CDR3 region: CASSFPAGGHGYTF. The CDR3 DNA follows: TGTGCCAGCAGCTTCCCCGCCGGGGGTCATGGCTACACCTTC. Full variable domain (rest looked up from reference TRBV5-4 and TRBJ1-2): ETGVTQSPTHLIKTRGQQVTLRCSSQSGHNTVSWYQQALGQGPQFIFQYYREEENGRGNFPPRFSGLQFPNYSSELNVNALELDDSALYLCASSFPAGGHGYTFGSGTRLTVV.

This clonotype occurred many times. This chain joins TRBV12-5 and TRBJ2-2; a weak D match, TRBD1 (5 bases). Between the trimmed V and J ends, which lost 2 bases and 6 bases, there was a span of 13 bases. Germline values: CDR1 LGHNT, CDR2 FRNRAP. The CDR3 consists of 15 residues. CDR3 coding DNA: TGTGCTAGTGGTTTGTCCCTCGACAGTCCCGGGGAGCTGTTTTTT. Its translation is CASGLSLDSPGELFF. The variable domain in full, completed from reference TRBV12-5 and TRBJ2-2, reads DARVTQTPRHKVTEMGQEVTMRCQPILGHNTVFWYRQTMMQGLELLAYFRNRAPLDDSGMPKDRFSAEMPDATLATLKIQPSEPRDSAVYFCASGLSLDSPGELFFGEGSRLTVL.

This clonotype was seen many times. The V gene is TRBV7-3, the J gene TRBJ2-1; 7 bases are shared with TRBD2. The CDR3 extends over 16 amino acids. The J segment lost 0 bases and the V segment lost 5 bases, leaving 7 bases of the junction unmatched. Germline V CDR1 and CDR2: SGHTA, FQGTGA. This chain's CDR3 is CASSPSGALSYNEQFF. The CDR3, as DNA: TGTGCCAGCAGCCCGAGCGGGGCCCTCTCCTACAATGAGCAGTTCTTC.